The 15 T cell receptor beta chains presented below share a single source sample, sequenced in a study of identical twins. Via MiXCR, TCRdb re-called the 5' RACE reads, giving one row per CDR3 protein. Among 1,800,000 or so distinct CDR3 sequences listed, 25% to 35% were seen once. The sample comprised cord blood. The source of these receptors is a newborn girl in good health.

The chain employs TRBV10-1 and TRBJ2-5; the D is unclear. There are 15 residues in the CDR3. Germline CDR1 WNHNN, CDR2 SYGVQD (reference sequence). Trimming removed 0 bases at V and 1 base at J, with 9 bases between. The CDR3, as DNA: TGCGCCAGCAGTGAGTCTGAGGCTACCCAAGAGACCCAGTACTTC. It translates to CASSESEATQETQYF.

The count of this clonotype is one. V is TRBV20-1 and J is TRBJ2-4, with D perhaps matching TRBD1 or TRBD2 (5 bases each). The tail of the sequence fits TRBJ2-7 better, so the J call may be wrong. Germline V lookup: CDR1 DFQATT, CDR2 SNEGSKA (reference sequence). The length of the CDR3 is 17 residues. CDR3 nucleotide sequence: TGCAGTGCTAGAGATGGGGGATGGGGAAGTTCGTCCTACGAGCAGTACTTC. It yields the protein CSARDGGWGSSSYEQYF.

This clonotype was seen ten or more times. The gene calls are TRBV28 and TRBJ1-2, with 7 nucleotides matching TRBD1. V shed 4 bases, J shed 0 bases, and the junction held 2 bases outside the gene matches. The length of the CDR3 is 14 residues. From germline, CDR1 is MDHEN and CDR2 SYDVKM. The CDR3 region is CASSSGTANYGYTF. As DNA, the CDR3 is TGTGCCAGCAGTTCCGGGACAGCTAACTATGGCTACACCTTC.

This clonotype showed up just a few times. The V and J genes are TRBV15 and TRBJ2-1, with a weak D call TRBD1 (6 bases). The DNA end favors TRBJ2-7, so the J call may be wrong. In germline, CDR1 is LNHNV, CDR2 YYDKDF (reference sequence). The CDR3 consists of 15 residues. CDR3 sequence: CATSSQTGPYNEQYF. In DNA form, the CDR3 reads TGTGCCACCAGCTCTCAAACAGGGCCTTACAATGAGCAGTACTTC.

This clonotype was detected a few times. The V gene is TRBV20-1, the J gene TRBJ2-7, with TRBD1 as a possible D gene (6 bases). Germline V gene sequence: CDR1 DFQATT, CDR2 SNEGSKA (reference sequence). The CDR3 covers 16 residues. V was trimmed by 0 bases and J by 0 bases, leaving 15 bases between them. CDR3 sequence (DNA): TGCAGTGCTAGAGATGGGGGTAGGACAGCCTCCTACGAGCAGTACTTC. Translation gives CSARDGGRTASYEQYF.

The chain joins TRBV21-1 to TRBJ2-5; no DNA check was done on the table's D call, TRBD1. TRBV21-1 has pseudogene status. The CDR3 contains 13 residues. In DNA, the CDR3 is TGTGCCAGCAGCATCACCCCGGTAGAGACCCAGTACTTC. Its translation is CASSITPVETQYF.

This clonotype was seen a single time. The chain uses TRBV2 and TRBJ1-6; D unresolved. CDR1 SNHLY and CDR2 FYNNEI come from the germline V gene. This CDR3 is built from 14 residues. Trimming removed 3 bases at V and 10 bases at J, with 13 bases between. The CDR3: CASSEALLDSPLHF. The CDR3 region has the DNA TGTGCCAGCAGTGAGGCCCTTTTGGACTCACCCCTCCACTTT.

J is TRBJ1-2 and V is TRBV7-9; D is possibly TRBD1 (6 bases). This CDR3 spans 13 amino acids. V was trimmed by 8 bases and J by 14 bases, leaving 24 bases between them. The germline V gene encodes CDR1 SEHNR and CDR2 FQNEAQ (reference sequence). CDR3 sequence reads: CASSFGGRDSWTF. The CDR3 DNA follows: TGTGCCAGCTCATTTGGGGGCCGGGACTCTTGGACCTTC.

This clonotype was seen more than once but under ten times. The rearrangement uses TRBV7-2 and TRBJ1-2, with D unclear. The CDR3 is 15 residues long. Trimming removed 5 bases from V and 5 bases from J, with 18 bases in between. CDR1 is SGHTA, CDR2 FQGNSA, per germline. The CDR3 DNA is TGTGCCAGCAGCCGAACTTGGGGAGGAGGATATGGCTACACCTTC. This codes for CASSRTWGGGYGYTF.

The chain carries TRBV7-2 and TRBJ2-7; 10 nucleotides agree with TRBD2. Germline values: CDR1 SGHTA, CDR2 FQGNSA. This CDR3 is 17 amino acids long. Germline trimming cut 1 base from V and 1 base from J; bases unmatched to any gene: 7. The CDR3 here is CASSLVSLAGVSYEQYF. CDR3 nucleotides: TGTGCCAGCAGCTTAGTAAGTCTAGCGGGAGTTTCCTACGAGCAGTACTTC.

This clonotype appeared many times. This chain connects TRBV20-1 to TRBJ1-5; TRBD1 aligns across 8 bases. This CDR3 has 13 residues. V shed 4 bases and J 2 bases; nucleotides not matched to a gene: 1. CDR1 and CDR2 (germline): DFQATT, SNEGSKA (reference sequence). CDR3 sequence (DNA): TGCAGTGCTAAGGACAGGGGCAATCAGCCCCAGCATTTT. As protein: CSAKDRGNQPQHF.

This chain uses TRBV7-2 with TRBJ2-7; a possible D gene is TRBD1 (5 bases). Germline CDR1 is SGHTA and CDR2 is FQGNSA. Deletions cut 3 bases from V and 0 bases from J, with 9 bases between. CDR3 size: 14 residues. CDR3 sequence (DNA): TGTGCCAGCAGCTTCACGGACACCTCCTACGAGCAGTACTTC. It encodes CASSFTDTSYEQYF.

This clonotype came up a few times. The rearrangement uses TRBV6-1 and TRBJ2-7, with 11 bases identical to TRBD1. V lost 5 bases to trimming and J lost 3 bases; unmatched junction nucleotides: 6. The CDR3 is made up of 15 amino acids. Looked up from germline, CDR1 is MNHNS and CDR2 is SASEGT. The CDR3 region is CASSSAGQGGYEQYF. DNA of the CDR3: TGTGCCAGCAGTTCTGCGGGACAGGGGGGCTACGAGCAGTACTTC.

CDR3 DNA: TGCAGTGCTAGAGACCCCCGGACTAGCGGAGCGTACGAGCAGTACTTC. Its protein product is CSARDPRTSGAYEQYF. This sequence joins TRBV20-1 and TRBJ2-7, with TRBD2 identical over 10 bases. Germline V gene sequence: CDR1 DFQATT, CDR2 SNEGSKA (reference sequence). The J segment lost 4 bases and the V segment lost 0 bases, leaving 9 bases of the junction unmatched. This CDR3 comprises 16 residues.

The chain recombines TRBV28 with TRBJ2-7, with D possibly TRBD1 on 6 matching bases. Germline CDR1 MDHEN, CDR2 SYDVKM. V lost 5 bases to trimming and J lost 2 bases, with 16 bases between them. The CDR3 runs to 15 residues. As DNA, the CDR3 is TGTGCCAGCAGTCTACCTTCCAGGGGTCCCTACGAGCAGTACTTC. Its translation is CASSLPSRGPYEQYF.